Shown below are 15 T cell receptor beta chains from a single sample sequenced in a study of OX40 agonist ivuxolimab in advanced cancers. Sequenced by immunoSEQ multiplex PCR; TCRdb stores in-frame clones only, minus some. The table includes tens of thousands of clones, 80% to 95% detected once. Sequences were derived from CD4+ or CD8+ T cells sorted from blood, sampled in a trial of the OX40 agonist ivuxolimab. Receptors were obtained from an adult with an advanced solid tumor such as melanoma, head and neck, liver or kidney cancer.

The gene calls are TRBV6-1 and TRBJ1-1, with D possibly being TRBD1 (5 bases). Deletions cut 5 bases from V and 2 bases from J, with 9 bases between. The germline V gene has CDR1 MNHNS and CDR2 SASEGT. CDR3 length: 13 residues. The CDR3 DNA follows: TGTGCCAGCAGTCGGGACGGTAACACTGAAGCTTTCTTT. It encodes CASSRDGNTEAFF.

The chain joins TRBV6-5 to TRBJ2-7, with TRBD1 matching over 9 bases. Germline V lookup: CDR1 MNHEY, CDR2 SVGAGI. This CDR3 has 15 amino acids. V lost 2 bases, J lost 5 bases, and 7 bases stayed unmatched. In nucleotides, the CDR3 is TGTGCCAGCAGTTACGCCCTGACAGGGGGGCACGAGCAGTACTTC. This gives the protein CASSYALTGGHEQYF.

The gene calls are TRBV10-3 and TRBJ2-3; the D gene could be TRBD1 or TRBD2 (5 bases each). Looked up from germline, CDR1 is ENHRY and CDR2 is SYGVKD. The CDR3 consists of 14 residues. Trimming took off 6 bases at V and 8 bases at J, with 18 bases between the two ends. CDR3 amino acids: CAIRSEGDGGTQYF. For the CDR3, the DNA is TGTGCCATCAGATCAGAGGGTGATGGGGGTACGCAGTATTTT.

The chain employs TRBV7-3 and TRBJ2-2; weak D call: TRBD1 (6 bases). The CDR3 is 16 residues long. V lost 1 base and J 4 bases, leaving 13 bases between the germline ends. The germline V gene encodes CDR1 SGHTA and CDR2 FQGTGA. In nucleotides, the CDR3 is TGTGCCAGCAGCTTAAGTGGGGGCGCGGGCACCGGGGAGCTGTTTTTT. Protein product: CASSLSGGAGTGELFF.

The J gene is TRBJ1-1, the V gene TRBV18; TRBD1 might be the D (6 bases). The V end was cut by 3 bases, the J end by 1 base, with 15 bases between. The CDR3 totals 16 residues. Germline assignment: CDR1 KGHSH and CDR2 LQKENI. CDR3 amino acids: CASSPAWGGQNTEAFF. In nucleotides, the CDR3 is TGTGCCAGCTCACCCGCCTGGGGGGGGCAGAACACTGAAGCTTTCTTT.

V is TRBV21-1 and J is TRBJ1-5; the table calls TRBD1, which could not be checked here. TRBV21-1 is termed a pseudogene. The CDR3 extends over 16 amino acids. The DNA for the CDR3 is TGTGCCAGCAGCCCAGATGGGGACAGGGGCGATCAGCCCCAGCATTTT. Its translation: CASSPDGDRGDQPQHF.

CDR3: CASSQGEAPSYEQYF. As DNA, the CDR3 is TGCGCCAGCAGCCAGGGGGAGGCGCCTTCCTACGAGCAGTACTTC. The V gene is TRBV4-1, the J gene TRBJ2-7; a possible D gene is TRBD2 (6 bases). CDR1 and CDR2 (germline): MGHRA, YSYEKL. Trimming left V 3 bases short and J 1 base short, with 13 bases between. This CDR3 is 15 amino acids long.

The chain links TRBV6-4 to TRBJ1-5; D ambiguous. V was pared by 3 bases and J by 3 bases, with 6 bases between. Germline CDR1 MRHNA, CDR2 SNTAGT. This CDR3 is 13 amino acids long. The CDR3 DNA reads as TGTGCCAGCAGTGAAGGTGCCAATCAGCCCCAGCATTTT. It encodes CASSEGANQPQHF.

This sequence joins TRBV6-6 and TRBJ2-7, with D possibly matching TRBD1 (7 bases). CDR1 MNHNY and CDR2 SVGAGI come from the germline V gene (reference sequence). V was pared by 8 bases and J by 1 base, with 21 bases between. This CDR3 is 16 amino acids long. CDR3 amino acids: CASLRDRQGKSYEQYF. In DNA, the CDR3 is TGTGCCAGCCTGCGGGATCGACAGGGCAAATCCTACGAGCAGTACTTC.

The chain recombines TRBV25-1 with TRBJ2-1; possibly TRBD2 for D (6 bases). CDR3 length: 12 amino acids. Trimming cost V 2 bases and J 15 bases, with 14 bases left between them. Germline V CDR1 and CDR2: MGHDK, SYGVNS. The CDR3 sequence is CASSELGGRMFF. In nucleotides, the CDR3 is TGTGCCAGCAGTGAACTGGGAGGTCGTATGTTCTTC. The variable domain in full, with the rest retrieved from reference TRBV25-1 and TRBJ2-1, is EADIYQTPRYLVIGTGKKITLECSQTMGHDKMYWYQQDPGMELHLIHYSYGVNSTEKGDLSSESTVSRIRTEHFPLTLESARPSHTSQYLCASSELGGRMFFGPGTRLTVL.

The chain uses TRBV6-7 and TRBJ2-3; D possibly corresponds to TRBD2 (6 bases). TRBV6-7 is an ORF, and what it does is uncertain. The V end lost 8 bases, the J end lost 2 bases, and 20 bases lay between the germline ends. The CDR3 runs 16 residues. The CDR3 spells CASLIPGLPSTDTQYF. The CDR3 bases are TGTGCCAGCCTTATTCCGGGACTGCCTTCCACAGATACGCAGTATTTT.

Concerning this clone: Compared with germline, one end of the junction differs, possibly owing to a read error. V gene TRBV7-7 combines with J gene TRBJ2-7, with D perhaps TRBD1 (6 bases). This CDR3 is 15 amino acids long. Per the germline V gene, CDR1 is SSHAT and CDR2 is FNYEAQ (reference sequence). The CDR3 DNA sequence: TGTGCTAGCAGCCTCCGGGACAAGGGGCCCTACGAGCAGTACTTC. Protein: CASSLRDKGPYEQYF.

This clone was counted a single time. The rearrangement links TRBV6-1 to TRBJ1-4; 9 bases align to TRBD1. With 6 bases clipped from V and 8 bases from J, the junction kept 10 bases outside the gene matches. The CDR3 is made up of 15 amino acids. Germline V gene data show CDR1 as MNHNS and CDR2 as SASEGT. CDR3 protein: CASRELQGAREKLFF. CDR3 nucleotide sequence: TGTGCCAGCAGGGAGCTACAGGGGGCAAGGGAAAAACTGTTTTTT.

The chain joins TRBV5-8 to TRBJ1-3; 7 nucleotides match TRBD1. CDR3 length: 15 amino acids. V lost 6 bases to trimming and J lost 4 bases; unmatched junction nucleotides: 10. Germline assignment: CDR1 SGHTS and CDR2 YDEGEE. The CDR3: CASMSLHRGGNTIYF. The CDR3 DNA follows: TGTGCCAGCATGTCTTTACACAGGGGAGGAAACACCATATATTTT.

The chain uses TRBV5-6 and TRBJ2-7; D assignment may be TRBD1 or TRBD2 (5 bases each). Germline CDR1 is SGHDT and CDR2 is YYEEEE. Trimming took 3 bases from V and 2 from J, leaving 9 bases between them. This CDR3 has 13 residues. This chain's CDR3 is CASSWDPAYEQYF. CDR3 DNA: TGTGCCAGCAGCTGGGACCCCGCCTACGAGCAGTACTTC.